The TCR beta chain described here comes from a study of blood T cells in healthy people across ages. Study details: Template-switching capture recovered about one barcoded beta molecule per two T cells. Findings and limits, study-wide: With age, beta diversity per million T cells declined roughly linearly, significantly by roughly 40.

It was with a sample-barcoded 5' primer and a J-beta primer mix that a second PCR of roughly 7 to 11 cycles was run. TCRdb fed the 5' RACE reads into MiXCR, producing one record per CDR3 protein. The sample yields 650,000 to 1,000,000 distinct CDR3 sequences, roughly 40% seen once. Germline CDR1 reads LGHNA; CDR2 reads YSLEER. V was clipped by 4 bases and J by 5 bases; unmatched bases: 8. This CDR3 is 17 amino acids long. Donors were healthy Caucasian individuals from Russia aged about 6 to 95. As regards this clonotype: Antigen unknown.

Material: blood. This clonotype originated in a man aged 18 to 35 in good health. The chain uses TRBV4-3 and TRBJ2-1; 13 bases align to TRBD2. The CDR3 protein is CASSRDSTSGGNNEQFF. DNA for the CDR3: TGCGCCAGCAGCCGAGATTCGACTAGCGGGGGGAACAATGAGCAGTTCTTC.